Detailed here is one T cell receptor beta chain. Its antigen is unidentified. The data derive from a study of identifying expanded T cells in peripheral blood. Assay: immunoSEQ multiplex PCR; the TCRdb copy retains only in-frame clones and omits some. The sample gives around 82,000 clones, around 84% of which show up once; around 20% is in the top ten. There are 13 residues in the CDR3. Per the germline V gene, CDR1 is MGHDK and CDR2 is SYGVNS. The V end was cut by 4 bases, the J end by 6 bases, with 13 bases between. Overall study results and limits: Approximately two-week clone count variance significantly increased as total template count grew. Differentially abundant clones: about 1.2 between replicates, 16.4 at around 2 weeks, approximately 19 at four.

The sample was blood. This chain connects TRBV25-1 to TRBJ2-7; no clear D gene. This TCR was sampled from a person aged 18 to 70 in good health. CDR3 amino acids: CASSGTPWSEQYF. The CDR3 DNA is TGTGCCAGCAGTGGGACCCCATGGAGCGAGCAGTACTTC.